Included here is one T cell receptor (beta chain) sequence, with context. The antigen is undetermined. The sample belongs to a study of cytomegalovirus exposure and HLA in healthy donors. Regarding the study as a whole: Reported results showed that the classifier diagnosed cytomegalovirus status with high specificity and sensitivity.

Method: immunoSEQ multiplex PCR; TCRdb's copy keeps in-frame clones and lacks some. The sample lists about 360,000 clones; roughly 88% were seen once. There are 15 residues in the CDR3. Per germline, CDR1 SGHVS and CDR2 FNYEAQ. The ends were cut back, 0 bases at V and 0 bases at J, with 8 bases in the middle. V usage is TRBV7-6 and J usage is TRBJ1-1, with unresolved D. The TCR comes from a woman between 18 and 30 years old in good health and CMV-seronegative. Sequenced sample: PBMCs. Here the CDR3 reads CASSLATDMNTEAFF. The CDR3 DNA reads TGTGCCAGCAGCTTAGCTACAGACATGAACACTGAAGCTTTCTTT.